Listed below are T cell receptor beta chains from one sample, sequenced in a study of CD8 T cells in ankylosing spondylitis. TCRdb re-analysed the 5' RACE reads in MiXCR, keeping a single row per CDR3 protein. The sample records just under 550,000 distinct CDR3 sequences, approximately 11% being singletons. Sequencing was carried out using blood, either unsorted or a sorted T cell fraction (not recorded which). The receptors derive from a male donor with ankylosing spondylitis. CDR3s include the opening cysteine and the closing phenylalanine or tryptophan. A D gene is named only where the DNA matches it firmly. Some rows mark clone size as missing; the rest say once, few, many or name a class of expanded clone.

v_call	d_call	clone_size	j_call	cdr3_aa	cdr3_nt
TRBV2	-	-	TRBJ2-1	CASKQATEIYNEQFF	TGTGCCAGCAAACAGGCCACTGAGATTTACAATGAGCAGTTCTTC
TRBV7-9	TRBD1	few	TRBJ2-3	CASSLGQGDDTQYF	TGTGCCAGCAGCTTGGGACAGGGCGATGATACGCAGTATTTT
TRBV3-1	-	-	TRBJ2-3	CASTVSGGANTQYF	TGTGCCAGCACAGTCAGCGGAGGCGCGAATACGCAGTATTTT
TRBV6-6	TRBD1	-	TRBJ1-1	CASRAGGGTEAFF	TGTGCCAGCAGGGCAGGGGGGGGCACTGAAGCTTTCTTT
TRBV4-2	TRBD2	-	TRBJ2-5	CASSPRGAGGKEETQYF	TGTGCCAGCAGCCCTAGGGGTGCGGGAGGTAAAGAGGAGACCCAGTACTTC
TRBV7-8	-	-	TRBJ1-6	CASIRGRSSYNSPLHF	TGTGCCAGCATAAGAGGGAGGAGCTCCTATAATTCACCCCTCCACTTT
TRBV13	TRBD2	-	TRBJ2-5	CASRGLAGSEETQYF	TGTGCCAGCCGGGGACTAGCGGGATCTGAAGAGACCCAGTACTTC
TRBV6-1	-	few	TRBJ2-3	CASSRRAGTDTQYF	TGTGCCAGCTCCCGCAGGGCCGGCACAGATACGCAGTATTTT
TRBV7-2	-	few	TRBJ2-7	CASSPGGNYEQYF	TGTGCCAGCAGCCCTGGCGGGAACTACGAGCAGTACTTC
TRBV10-1	-	many	TRBJ2-5	CASSEGADYQETQYF	TGCGCCAGCAGTGAGGGGGCCGACTATCAGGAGACCCAGTACTTC
TRBV4-1	TRBD1	many	TRBJ1-5	CASSQGQGYSNQPQHF	TGCGCCAGCAGCCAAGGACAGGGCTATAGCAATCAGCCCCAGCATTTT
TRBV20-1	-	few	TRBJ2-3	CSAGPGRENTDTQYF	TGCAGTGCTGGCCCGGGGCGGGAAAACACAGATACGCAGTATTTT
TRBV18	TRBD1	many	TRBJ1-5	CASSPGTGQRPQHF	TGTGCCAGCTCACCAGGGACAGGGCAACGGCCCCAGCATTTT
TRBV9	-	-	TRBJ2-7	CASSVEMDSYEQYF	TGTGCCAGCAGCGTAGAGATGGACTCCTACGAGCAGTACTTC
TRBV3-1	-	-	TRBJ2-5	CASSQDNPGVGFETQYF	TGTGCCAGCAGCCAAGATAACCCAGGAGTTGGTTTCGAGACCCAGTACTTC
TRBV18	TRBD1	-	TRBJ2-5	CASSPGQGLQETQYF	TGTGCCAGCTCACCGGGACAGGGATTGCAAGAGACCCAGTACTTC
TRBV7-2	TRBD1	-	TRBJ1-2	CASSVRDRDFYGYTF	TGTGCCAGCAGCGTTCGGGACAGGGATTTTTATGGCTACACCTTC
TRBV9	-	-	TRBJ2-2	CASSPVVGTGELFF	TGTGCCAGCAGCCCTGTGGTCGGGACCGGGGAGCTGTTTTTT
TRBV29-1	TRBD1	few	TRBJ1-1	CSADRDRLNTEAFF	TGCAGCGCTGACCGGGACAGACTGAACACTGAAGCTTTCTTT
TRBV2	TRBD1	-	TRBJ1-1	CASSDTGGHTEAFF	TGTGCCAGCAGTGATACAGGGGGCCACACTGAAGCTTTCTTT
TRBV3-1	-	many	TRBJ2-1	CASSPMIASSYNEQFF	TGTGCCAGCAGCCCTATGATCGCCAGCTCCTACAATGAGCAGTTCTTC
TRBV5-1	-	many	TRBJ2-2	CASSLGQPNTGELFF	TGCGCCAGCAGCTTGGGACAGCCAAACACCGGGGAGCTGTTTTTT
TRBV11-3	-	-	TRBJ1-3	CASSHPLGNTIYF	TGTGCCAGCAGCCACCCCCTTGGAAACACCATATATTTT
TRBV7-6	-	-	TRBJ1-3	CASSLDFNSGNTIYF	TGTGCCAGCAGCTTGGACTTTAACTCTGGAAACACCATATATTTT
TRBV5-1	-	many	TRBJ1-1	CASSLVGTYMNTEAFF	TGCGCCAGCAGCTTGGTCGGGACCTACATGAACACTGAAGCTTTCTTT
TRBV3-1	-	few	TRBJ2-1	CASSQGRGPHNEQFF	TGTGCCAGCAGCCAAGGGCGGGGGCCGCACAATGAGCAGTTCTTC